These T cell receptor beta chains were read from a single sample in a study of blood T cell repertoires in COVID-19. The assay was immunoSEQ multiplex PCR, and TCRdb's table has in-frame clones only and misses some. Counted here are about 58,000 clones, approximately 80% occurring once; the ten biggest clones make up roughly a tenth. Source material: peripheral blood. The receptors derive from a man in his fifties or sixties with COVID-19, enrolled during active disease. The CDR3 runs from the conserved cysteine through the conserved F or W. D genes are given only for firm matches. Only part of the rows carry a size: once, few, many, or a class if the clone is expanded.

V,size,D,J,DNA,CDR3
TRBV3-1/TRBV3-2,NA,NA,TRBJ1-6,TGTGCCAGCAGCCGGATAGCTGAGAATTCACCCCTCCACTTT,CASSRIAENSPLHF
TRBV28,NA,NA,TRBJ1-5,TGTGCCAGCAGTACTAGCAAGAGGATCCACAATCAGCCCCAGCATTTT,CASSTSKRIHNQPQHF
TRBV19,NA,NA,TRBJ2-2,TGTGCCAGTAGTATAGGACAGTCCCGTTTCACCGGGGAGCTGTTTTTT,CASSIGQSRFTGELFF
TRBV12-5,NA,NA,TRBJ2-1,TGTGCTAGTTCGGCGGCAGCCAGTGAGCAGTTCTTC,CASSAAASEQFF
TRBV7-3,NA,NA,TRBJ1-5,TGTGCCAGCAGCTTAACTCCAGATCAGCCCCAGCATTTT,CASSLTPDQPQHF
TRBV7-9,few,NA,TRBJ1-1,TGTGCCAGCAGCCGGACTACTGGGGGGGACACTGAAGCTTTCTTT,CASSRTTGGDTEAFF
TRBV7-9,NA,NA,TRBJ2-7,TGTGCCAGCAGCTTCACTCCGTCGCTCGAGCAGTACTTC,CASSFTPSLEQYF
TRBV12-3/TRBV12-4,NA,NA,TRBJ1-5,TGTGCCAGCACCAGGGGTCGCAATCAGCCCCAGCATTTT,CASTRGRNQPQHF
TRBV7-2,NA,NA,TRBJ2-7,TGTGCCAGCAGCCCTAGGGGGGGCGGCGGGGCCCCCTACGAGCAGTACTTC,CASSPRGGGGAPYEQYF
TRBV21-1,NA,NA,TRBJ2-3,TGTGCCAGCAGAGAATACTGCACAGATACGCAGTATTTT,CASREYCTDTQYF
TRBV6-5,NA,NA,TRBJ1-2,TGTGCCACGTGCAGAGGGCCCTATGGCTACACCTTC,CATCRGPYGYTF
TRBV7-2,NA,TRBD2,TRBJ2-1,TGTGCCAGCAGACCGCCGGGACTAGGAGGGTCGGAGCAGTTCTTC,CASRPPGLGGSEQFF
TRBV6-5,NA,NA,TRBJ1-1,TGTGCCAGTGCCCTGACAGCGAACACTGAAGCTTTCTTT,CASALTANTEAFF
TRBV12-1,NA,NA,TRBJ1-4,TGTGCCAGCAGCTTTGGTAATGGCCAGGGCCTAAATGAAAAACTGTTTTTT,CASSFGNGQGLNEKLFF
TRBV28,NA,TRBD1,TRBJ1-1,TGTGCCAGCAGGACAGGGGGCGCCCCGATGGCTGAAGCTTTCTTT,CASRTGGAPMAEAFF
TRBV5-4,few,NA,TRBJ1-2,TGTGCCAGCAGCTTGGCGCAGGGGAATGGCTACACCTTC,CASSLAQGNGYTF
TRBV4-1,NA,NA,TRBJ1-2,TGCGCCAGCAGCCACCCCAGGGGCGCAGATGGCTACACCTTC,CASSHPRGADGYTF
TRBV24-1,few,NA,TRBJ2-7,TGTGCCACCGAGACGACAGGCGGAGGTGAGCAGTACTTC,CATETTGGGEQYF
TRBV19,few,TRBD1,TRBJ2-2,TGTGCCAGCCGAGACAGGGGTAGAGGTACCGGGGAGCTGTTTTTT,CASRDRGRGTGELFF
TRBV6-9,NA,TRBD2,TRBJ2-3,TGTGCCAGCAGCCACAGCGGGAGACGTACAGATACGCAGTATTTT,CASSHSGRRTDTQYF
TRBV6-5,NA,TRBD1,TRBJ2-7,TGTGCCAGCAGTTACCTAGGGACAGGGAGCAACGAGCAGTACTTC,CASSYLGTGSNEQYF
TRBV11-2,NA,NA,TRBJ1-1,TGTGCCAGCAGCTTAGCGGACGGAGGGACTGAAGCTTTCTTT,CASSLADGGTEAFF
TRBV6-5,NA,TRBD1,TRBJ1-3,TGTGCCAGCAGCAGGACAGGGGACGGAAACACCATATATTTT,CASSRTGDGNTIYF
TRBV25-1,NA,NA,TRBJ1-5,TGTGCCAGCAGTGTAGCCGGGGGAGGGGATCAGCCCCAGCATTTT,CASSVAGGGDQPQHF
TRBV18,NA,NA,TRBJ2-5,TGTGCCAGCTCACCGGGACTCCAAGAGACCCAGTACTTC,CASSPGLQETQYF
TRBV11-2,NA,NA,TRBJ2-3,TGTGCCAGCAGCTCCCGACGTAGCGGACTACCCACAGATACGCAGTATTTT,CASSSRRSGLPTDTQYF
TRBV5-1,NA,NA,TRBJ1-1,TGCGCCAGCAGCTTGGCCCAGTTCACTGAAGCTTTCTTT,CASSLAQFTEAFF
TRBV19,NA,NA,TRBJ1-5,TGTGCCAGTAATCAGTTAAGCGGCAATCAGCCCCAGCATTTT,CASNQLSGNQPQHF
TRBV6-5,NA,NA,TRBJ1-2,TGTGCCAGCAGTTACTCTAAGGGACAAGCTTCGGGTGGCTACACCTTC,CASSYSKGQASGGYTF